The 2 T cell receptor beta chains presented below share a single source sample, sequenced in a study of kidney transplant recipient with SARS-CoV-2 infection. TCRdb ran MiXCR on the reads and lists one entry per CDR3 protein. The sample shows 250,000 or so distinct CDR3 sequences, under 30% of them seen only once. The sequenced sample was a blood sample, obtained at baseline and between days 110 and 120 from a kidney transplant recipient. The receptor set was obtained from a male patient in his thirties who had COVID-19 and was a kidney transplant recipient. The T cells may partly be graft donor cells.

The rearrangement links TRBV7-9 to TRBJ2-7; possibly TRBD1 for D (6 bases). V was shortened by 8 bases and J by 6 bases, with 17 bases between the two germline ends. Germline V lookup: CDR1 SEHNR, CDR2 FQNEAQ (reference sequence). This CDR3 is 13 amino acids long. CDR3 residues: CASGSGVQAEQYF. CDR3 DNA: TGTGCCAGCGGCTCAGGGGTGCAGGCCGAGCAGTACTTC.

CDR3 sequence (DNA): TGTGCCAGCAGTTTATTCGGGCCCCGTCTGACGGCGGAGAGGGAGGGAGAGACCCAGTACTTC. The encoded protein is CASSLFGPRLTAEREGETQYF. The chain employs TRBV27 and TRBJ2-5; TRBD2 aligns across 7 bases. The CDR3 is made up of 21 amino acids. The germline V gene has CDR1 MNHEY and CDR2 SMNVEV (reference sequence). V dropped 1 base and J dropped 4; count of bases not matched to a gene: 24.